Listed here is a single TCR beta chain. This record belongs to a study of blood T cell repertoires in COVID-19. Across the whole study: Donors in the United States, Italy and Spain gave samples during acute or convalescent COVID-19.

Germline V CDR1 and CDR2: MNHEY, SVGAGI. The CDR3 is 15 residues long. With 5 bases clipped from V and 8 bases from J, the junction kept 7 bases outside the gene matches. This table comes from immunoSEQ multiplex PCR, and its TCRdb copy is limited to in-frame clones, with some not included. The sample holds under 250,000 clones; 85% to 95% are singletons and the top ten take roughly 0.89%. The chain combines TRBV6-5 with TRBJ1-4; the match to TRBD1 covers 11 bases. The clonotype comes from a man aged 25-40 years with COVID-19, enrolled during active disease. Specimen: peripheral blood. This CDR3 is CASSRGQGAGEKLFF. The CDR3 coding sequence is TGTGCCAGCAGTCGAGGACAGGGGGCCGGGGAAAAACTGTTTTTT.